Sequencing of this T cell receptor (beta chain) was carried out in a study of beta chain features in type 1 diabetes. General study findings and limits: In the patient group, naive, central memory and Treg TCRB repertoires seemed more alike than in the healthy donor group. Insertions at VDJ junctions were less frequent in type 1 diabetes patients. These patients also deleted more nucleotides at the same junctions. TCRB CDR3s from Type 1 diabetes patients were moderately but significantly shorter in all four CD4+ subsets.

To note about this clone: Its antigen is undetermined.

V trimming: 2 bases; J trimming: 0 bases; junction bases outside the gene matches: 9. CDR1 is GTSNPN and CDR2 is SVGIG in the germline V gene (reference sequence). CDR3 size: 18 residues. Every isolated RNA sample was fully reverse transcribed, so sequencing captured expressed TCRB transcripts. The method was immunoSEQ multiplex PCR; TCRdb's version includes in-frame clones alone and lacks a portion of them. Of tens of thousands of clones listed, roughly 52% were seen once; the top ten hold roughly 2.5%. V is TRBV30 and J is TRBJ1-5; TRBD1 matches at 11 bases. This sequence was found in a woman between 40 and 50 years old with type 1 diabetes. The sequenced material came from Tregs from blood. This chain's CDR3 is CAWSSPLDRGHSNQPQHF. The CDR3 bases are TGTGCCTGGAGTTCTCCCCTGGACAGGGGGCATAGCAATCAGCCCCAGCATTTT.